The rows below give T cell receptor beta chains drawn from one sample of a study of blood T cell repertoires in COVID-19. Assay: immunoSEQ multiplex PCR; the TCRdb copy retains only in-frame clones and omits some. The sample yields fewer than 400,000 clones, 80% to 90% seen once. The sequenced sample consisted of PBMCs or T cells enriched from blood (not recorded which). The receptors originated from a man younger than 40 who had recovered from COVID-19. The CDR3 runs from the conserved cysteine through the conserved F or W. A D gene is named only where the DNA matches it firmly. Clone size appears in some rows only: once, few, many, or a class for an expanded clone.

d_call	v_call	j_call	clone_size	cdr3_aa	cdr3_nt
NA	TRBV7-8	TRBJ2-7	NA	CASSSMRQTWYEQYF	TGTGCCAGCAGCTCCATGAGACAAACCTGGTACGAGCAGTACTTC
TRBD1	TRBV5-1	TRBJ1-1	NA	CASSPTGQGAVNTEAFF	TGCGCCAGCAGCCCAACGGGACAGGGGGCGGTGAACACTGAAGCTTTCTTT
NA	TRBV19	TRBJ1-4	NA	CASSPWTVYGEKLFF	TGTGCCAGTAGTCCTTGGACAGTATACGGTGAAAAACTGTTTTTT
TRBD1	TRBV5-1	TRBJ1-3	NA	CASSFGTGRFGNTIYF	TGCGCCAGCAGCTTCGGGACAGGGAGGTTTGGAAACACCATATATTTT
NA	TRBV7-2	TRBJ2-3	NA	CASSLGLAADTQYF	TGTGCCAGCAGCTTAGGGTTAGCGGCAGATACGCAGTATTTT
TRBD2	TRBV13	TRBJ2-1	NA	CASSLVSGGAENEQFF	TGTGCCAGCAGCTTAGTGAGCGGGGGGGCCGAGAATGAGCAGTTCTTC
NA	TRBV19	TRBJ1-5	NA	CASKGQINQPQHF	TGTGCCAGTAAAGGACAGATCAATCAGCCCCAGCATTTT
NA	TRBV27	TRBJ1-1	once	CASSLIPGTPNTEAFF	TGTGCCAGCAGTCTCATCCCCGGGACACCTAACACTGAAGCTTTCTTT
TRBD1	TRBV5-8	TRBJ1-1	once	CASSLLGQGARTEAFF	TGTGCCAGCAGCTTATTGGGACAGGGGGCGCGTACTGAAGCTTTCTTT
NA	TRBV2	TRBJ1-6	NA	CASRGGTEVSPLHF	TGTGCCAGCAGAGGAGGGACGGAGGTTTCACCCCTCCACTTT
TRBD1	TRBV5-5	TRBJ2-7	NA	CASSLRDSSYEQYF	TGTGCCAGCAGCCTCCGGGACAGCTCCTACGAGCAGTACTTC
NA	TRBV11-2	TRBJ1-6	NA	CASSLEALFPPLHF	TGTGCCAGCAGCTTAGAGGCCTTGTTCCCACCCCTCCACTTT
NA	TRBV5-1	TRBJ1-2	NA	CASSGVDSYNYGYTF	TGCGCCAGCAGCGGTGTGGACAGCTATAACTATGGCTACACCTTC
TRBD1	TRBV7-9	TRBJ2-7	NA	CASSDRDRASYEQYF	TGTGCCAGCAGCGACCGGGACAGGGCCTCCTACGAGCAGTACTTC
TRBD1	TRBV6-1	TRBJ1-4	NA	CASREGQGGKLFF	TGTGCCAGCAGAGAAGGACAGGGAGGAAAACTGTTTTTT
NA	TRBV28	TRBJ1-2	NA	CASGLGGYTF	TGTGCCAGCGGGCTTGGAGGCTACACCTTC
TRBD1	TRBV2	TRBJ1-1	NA	CASSLGQGGNTEAFF	TGTGCCAGCAGCCTAGGACAGGGAGGGAACACTGAAGCTTTCTTT
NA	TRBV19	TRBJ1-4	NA	CASSGPATNEKLFF	TGTGCCAGTAGTGGGCCAGCAACTAATGAAAAACTGTTTTTT
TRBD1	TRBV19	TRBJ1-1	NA	CASSIRDRIYTEAFF	TGTGCCAGTAGTATAAGGGACAGGATCTACACTGAAGCTTTCTTT
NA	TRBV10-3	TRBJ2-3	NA	CAINRQDFVDTQYF	TGTGCCATCAACAGACAGGATTTTGTAGATACGCAGTATTTT
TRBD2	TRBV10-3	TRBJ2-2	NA	CAISESALAGDPGELFF	TGTGCCATCAGTGAGTCGGCACTAGCGGGGGACCCCGGGGAGCTGTTTTTT
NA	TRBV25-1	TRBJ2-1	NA	CASTPGGAGSSYNEQFF	TGTGCCAGCACCCCTGGAGGGGCGGGAAGCTCCTACAATGAGCAGTTCTTC
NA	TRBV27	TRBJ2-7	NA	CASSPTPRGGHNYEQYF	TGTGCCAGCAGTCCCACTCCAAGGGGTGGACACAACTACGAGCAGTACTTC
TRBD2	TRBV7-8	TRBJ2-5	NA	CASSSGLAPREQETQYF	TGTGCCAGCAGCTCCGGACTAGCCCCACGTGAACAAGAGACCCAGTACTTC
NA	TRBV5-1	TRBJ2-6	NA	CASSLTTVEINVLTF	TGCGCCAGCAGCTTGACGACAGTGGAAATCAACGTCCTGACTTTC
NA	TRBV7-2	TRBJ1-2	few	CASSLVAQYYGYTF	TGTGCCAGCAGCTTAGTCGCACAGTACTATGGCTACACCTTC
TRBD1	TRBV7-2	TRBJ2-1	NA	CASSLAAGTGFNEQFF	TGTGCCAGCAGCTTAGCGGCCGGGACAGGGTTCAATGAGCAGTTCTTC
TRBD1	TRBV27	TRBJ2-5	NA	CASSPYRTGEETQYF	TGTGCCAGCAGTCCCTACCGGACAGGGGAAGAGACCCAGTACTTC
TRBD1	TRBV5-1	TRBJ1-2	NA	CASSLGQGGGYTF	TGCGCCAGCAGCCTAGGACAGGGCGGTGGCTACACCTTC
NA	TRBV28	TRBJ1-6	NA	CASSPRGLGSPLHF	TGTGCCAGCAGTCCTCGGGGGTTGGGTTCACCCCTCCACTTT
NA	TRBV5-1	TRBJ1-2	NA	CASRQGGGYTF	TGCGCCAGCAGGCAGGGAGGTGGCTACACCTTC
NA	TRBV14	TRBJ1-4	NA	CARIVRDEKLFF	TGTGCCAGAATAGTACGGGATGAAAAACTGTTTTTT
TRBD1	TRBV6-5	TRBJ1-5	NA	CASSYGSGQGNQPQHF	TGTGCCAGCAGTTATGGGTCGGGACAGGGGAATCAGCCCCAGCATTTT
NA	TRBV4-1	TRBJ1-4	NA	CASSQDDRHDATNEKLFF	TGCGCCAGCAGCCAAGATGACAGACATGATGCAACTAATGAAAAACTGTTTTTT
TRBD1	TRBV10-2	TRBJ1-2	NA	CASSEPRSGDRGFYGYTF	TGCGCCAGCAGTGAGCCTCGAAGTGGGGACAGGGGTTTCTATGGCTACACCTTC
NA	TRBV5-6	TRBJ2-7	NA	CASSLQTGPWGEQYF	TGTGCCAGCAGCTTGCAAACAGGGCCCTGGGGGGAGCAGTACTTC
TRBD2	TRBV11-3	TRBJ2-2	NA	CASSSLAGGTTGELFF	TGTGCCAGCAGTTCACTAGCGGGGGGTACCACCGGGGAGCTGTTTTTT
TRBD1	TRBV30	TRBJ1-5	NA	CAWSRETGGNQPQHF	TGTGCCTGGAGTCGCGAAACAGGGGGCAATCAGCCCCAGCATTTT
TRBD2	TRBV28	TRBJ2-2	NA	CASRTGTTNTGELFF	TGTGCCAGCAGAACCGGGACTACGAACACCGGGGAGCTGTTTTTT
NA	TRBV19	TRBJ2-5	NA	CASTQPGQETQYF	TGTGCCAGTACCCAACCCGGCCAAGAGACCCAGTACTTC
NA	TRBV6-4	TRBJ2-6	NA	CASSQDRESGANVLTF	TGTGCCAGCAGTCAAGACAGAGAGTCTGGGGCCAACGTCCTGACTTTC
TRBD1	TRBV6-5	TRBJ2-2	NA	CASKITGGYTGELFF	TGTGCCAGCAAGATTACAGGGGGCTACACCGGGGAGCTGTTTTTT
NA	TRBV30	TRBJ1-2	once	CAWSNLGQSYGYTF	TGTGCCTGGAGTAACCTAGGACAGAGTTATGGCTACACCTTC
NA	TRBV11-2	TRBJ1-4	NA	CASSLQGRTNEKLFF	TGTGCCAGCAGCTTACAGGGTCGGACTAATGAAAAACTGTTTTTT
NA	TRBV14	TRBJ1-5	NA	CASSQDHVGRQPQHF	TGTGCCAGCAGCCAAGATCATGTCGGGAGACAGCCCCAGCATTTT
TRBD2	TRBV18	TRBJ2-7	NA	CASSPGTNEQYF	TGTGCCAGCTCACCAGGGACTAACGAGCAGTACTTC